This note documents a single T cell receptor beta chain sequence. Its antigen is not identified. The data were obtained in a study of radiotherapy plus CTLA-4 blockade in lung cancer. Study conclusions and caveats: Interferon-beta, together with early blood T cell clone dynamics, reportedly best predicted response.

TCRdb keeps only in-frame clones here, not all; method: immunoSEQ multiplex PCR. The table includes some 110,000 clones, approximately 80% detected once. V was clipped by 6 bases and J by 1 base; unmatched bases: 2. CDR3 length: 15 residues. Germline V CDR1 and CDR2: SGHTA, FQGNSA. With ipilimumab providing CTLA-4 blockade, focal radiation was administered to patients who had chemo-refractory metastatic non-small-cell lung cancer. The origin of this receptor is a human donor with non-small cell lung cancer who had a partial response to radiotherapy plus ipilimumab. Source: peripheral blood, taken from a patient treated with radiotherapy plus ipilimumab. The genes are TRBV7-2 and TRBJ2-2, with 10 bases matching TRBD2. CDR3: CASSWTSGNTGELFF. In DNA form, the CDR3 reads TGTGCCAGCAGTTGGACTAGCGGGAACACCGGGGAGCTGTTTTTT.